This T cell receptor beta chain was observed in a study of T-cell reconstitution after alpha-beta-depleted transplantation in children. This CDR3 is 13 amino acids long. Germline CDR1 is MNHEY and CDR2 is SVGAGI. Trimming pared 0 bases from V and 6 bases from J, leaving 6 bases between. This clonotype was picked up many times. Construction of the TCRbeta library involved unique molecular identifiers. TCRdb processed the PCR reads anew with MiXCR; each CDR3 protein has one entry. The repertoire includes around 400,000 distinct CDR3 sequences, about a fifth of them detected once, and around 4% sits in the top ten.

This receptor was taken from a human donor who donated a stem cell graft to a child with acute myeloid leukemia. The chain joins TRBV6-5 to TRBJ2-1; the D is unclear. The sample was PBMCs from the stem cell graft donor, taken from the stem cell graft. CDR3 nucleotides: TGTGCCAGCAGTTACTCCGGATCCAATGAGCAGTTCTTC. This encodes CASSYSGSNEQFF.